The 5 T cell receptor beta chains below were found in one sample sequenced in a study of a mutant IDH1 vaccine in newly diagnosed glioma. Sequencing was performed with immunoSEQ multiplex PCR; in TCRdb, only in-frame clones are kept and a portion is missing. The table lists about 92,000 clones, roughly 85% of them singletons, with 7.4% in the top ten. As for time point: baseline, week 1 (first vaccination visit). Treatment in this sample: pre-vaccination baseline after standard-of-care therapy. This sample comprised PBMCs, obtained from a glioma patient treated with radiotherapy, temozolomide or both. These receptors all stem from a woman in her forties or fifties with glioma.

The chain recombines TRBV4-1 with TRBJ1-4; the match to TRBD1 covers 7 bases. V was pared by 6 bases and J by 0 bases, with 7 bases of the junction left unmatched. The CDR3 consists of 16 residues. The germline gives CDR1 MGHRA, CDR2 YSYEKL. The CDR3 DNA follows: TGCGCCAGCAGTCGGACAGGACCGTCAACTAATGAAAAACTGTTTTTT. Translated, it gives CASSRTGPSTNEKLFF.

The chain recombines TRBV6-5 with TRBJ1-2; no definite D call. V dropped 6 bases and J dropped 2 bases, with 13 bases sitting between them. This CDR3 has 14 residues. Germline V lookup: CDR1 MNHEY, CDR2 SVGAGI. CDR3 sequence (DNA): TGTGCCAGCAGCGGACGGAATTACAACTATGGCTACACCTTC. As protein: CASSGRNYNYGYTF.

The rearrangement links TRBV30 to TRBJ2-5; 10 bases map to TRBD2. The CDR3 has 14 residues. V shed 4 bases and J 3 bases; nucleotides not matched to a gene: 5. Germline CDR1 and CDR2: GTSNPN and SVGIG (reference sequence). CDR3 nucleotide sequence: TGTGCCTGGAAAGGGACTAGCGCAAAAGAGACCCAGTACTTC. It encodes CAWKGTSAKETQYF.

The table lists this clone with a few counts. V usage is TRBV20-1 and J usage is TRBJ1-1, with 9 bases identical to TRBD1. Germline trimming cut 6 bases from V and 7 bases from J; bases unmatched to any gene: 3. The CDR3 runs 11 residues. Germline V gives CDR1 DFQATT, CDR2 SNEGSKA (reference sequence). The CDR3 protein is CSAGTGLEAFF. The CDR3 bases are TGCAGTGCCGGGACAGGGCTTGAAGCTTTCTTT.

Only one count was recorded for this clone. The chain uses TRBV27 and TRBJ2-7; D is undetermined. This CDR3 has 14 residues. Germline V gene lookup returns CDR1 MNHEY and CDR2 SMNVEV (reference sequence). V shed 6 bases and J shed 6 bases, with 18 bases lying between them. CDR3 nucleotide sequence: TGTGCCAGCAGCATGAGAACGGACCCCTCCGAGCAGTACTTC. This gives the protein CASSMRTDPSEQYF.